This TCR beta chain was profiled in a study of OX40 agonist ivuxolimab in advanced cancers. On the study more broadly: A mean age of approximately 64 years, range about 20 to 90, was recorded, and roughly 80% were male.

The data were produced by immunoSEQ multiplex PCR, yet TCRdb's version contains in-frame clones alone and is incomplete. The sample carries some 80,000 clones, 65% to 85% recorded once. Germline V gene sequence: CDR1 SGHTA, CDR2 FQGNSA. The CDR3 length is 16 residues. Trimming pared 4 bases from V and 0 bases from J, leaving 15 bases between. The sample consisted of CD4+ or CD8+ T cells sorted from blood, taken in a trial of the OX40 agonist ivuxolimab. The chain has TRBV7-2 and TRBJ1-2; D is ambiguous. The TCR comes from an adult with an advanced solid tumor such as melanoma, head and neck, liver or kidney cancer. The CDR3 nucleotides read TGTGCCAGCAGCTCCGACCGGGAGAGGACTAACTATGGCTACACCTTC. It codes for CASSSDRERTNYGYTF.